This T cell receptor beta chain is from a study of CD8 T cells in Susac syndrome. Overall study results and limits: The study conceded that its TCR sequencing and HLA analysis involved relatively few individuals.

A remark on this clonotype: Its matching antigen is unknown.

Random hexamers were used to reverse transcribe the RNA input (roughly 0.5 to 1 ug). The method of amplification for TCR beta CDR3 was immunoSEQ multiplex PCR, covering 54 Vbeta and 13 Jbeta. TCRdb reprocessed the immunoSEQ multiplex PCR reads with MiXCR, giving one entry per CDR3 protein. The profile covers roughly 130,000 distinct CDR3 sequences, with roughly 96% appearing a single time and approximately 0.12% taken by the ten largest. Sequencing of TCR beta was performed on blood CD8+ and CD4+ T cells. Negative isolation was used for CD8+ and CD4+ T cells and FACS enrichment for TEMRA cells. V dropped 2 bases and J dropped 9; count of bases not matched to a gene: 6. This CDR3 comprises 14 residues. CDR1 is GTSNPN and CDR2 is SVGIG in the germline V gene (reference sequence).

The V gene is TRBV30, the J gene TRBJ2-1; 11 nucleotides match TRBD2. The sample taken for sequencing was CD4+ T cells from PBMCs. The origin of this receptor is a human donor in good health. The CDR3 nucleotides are TGTGCCTGGAGTTTACTAGCGGGAGTTGGTGAGCAGTTCTTC. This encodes CAWSLLAGVGEQFF.